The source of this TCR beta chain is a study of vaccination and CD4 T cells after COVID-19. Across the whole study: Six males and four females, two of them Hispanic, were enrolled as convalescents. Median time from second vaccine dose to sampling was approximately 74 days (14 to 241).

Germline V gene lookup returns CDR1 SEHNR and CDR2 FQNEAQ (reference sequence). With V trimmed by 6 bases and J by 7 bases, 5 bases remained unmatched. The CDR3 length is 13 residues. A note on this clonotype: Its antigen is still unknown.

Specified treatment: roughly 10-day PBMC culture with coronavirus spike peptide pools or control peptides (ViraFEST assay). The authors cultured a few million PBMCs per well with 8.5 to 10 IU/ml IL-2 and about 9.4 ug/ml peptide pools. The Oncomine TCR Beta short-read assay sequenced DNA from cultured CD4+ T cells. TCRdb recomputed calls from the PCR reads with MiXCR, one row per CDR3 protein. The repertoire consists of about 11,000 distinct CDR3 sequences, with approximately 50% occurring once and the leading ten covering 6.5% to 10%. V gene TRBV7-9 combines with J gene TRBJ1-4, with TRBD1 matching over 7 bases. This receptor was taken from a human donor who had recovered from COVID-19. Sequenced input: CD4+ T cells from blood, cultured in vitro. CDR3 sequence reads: CASSLRGPEKLFF. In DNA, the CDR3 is TGTGCCAGCAGTCTTAGGGGGCCTGAAAAACTGTTTTTT.